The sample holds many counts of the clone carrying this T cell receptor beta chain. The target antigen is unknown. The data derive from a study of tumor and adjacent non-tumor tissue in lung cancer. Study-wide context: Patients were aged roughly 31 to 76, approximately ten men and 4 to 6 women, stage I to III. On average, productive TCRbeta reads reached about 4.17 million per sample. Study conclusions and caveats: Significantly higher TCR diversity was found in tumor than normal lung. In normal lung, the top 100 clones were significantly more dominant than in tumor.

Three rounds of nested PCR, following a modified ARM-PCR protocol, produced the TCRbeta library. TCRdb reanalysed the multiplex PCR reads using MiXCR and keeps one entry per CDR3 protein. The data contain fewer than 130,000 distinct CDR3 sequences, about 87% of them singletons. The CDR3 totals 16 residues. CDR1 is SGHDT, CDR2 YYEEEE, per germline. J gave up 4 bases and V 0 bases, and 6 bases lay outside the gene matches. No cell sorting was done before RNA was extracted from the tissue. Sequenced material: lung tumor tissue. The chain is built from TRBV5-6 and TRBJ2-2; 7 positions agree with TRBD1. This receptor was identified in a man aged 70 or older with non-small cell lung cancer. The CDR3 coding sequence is TGTGCCAGCAGCTTGGCATGGCAGGGGGTCACCGGGGAGCTGTTTTTT. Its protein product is CASSLAWQGVTGELFF.